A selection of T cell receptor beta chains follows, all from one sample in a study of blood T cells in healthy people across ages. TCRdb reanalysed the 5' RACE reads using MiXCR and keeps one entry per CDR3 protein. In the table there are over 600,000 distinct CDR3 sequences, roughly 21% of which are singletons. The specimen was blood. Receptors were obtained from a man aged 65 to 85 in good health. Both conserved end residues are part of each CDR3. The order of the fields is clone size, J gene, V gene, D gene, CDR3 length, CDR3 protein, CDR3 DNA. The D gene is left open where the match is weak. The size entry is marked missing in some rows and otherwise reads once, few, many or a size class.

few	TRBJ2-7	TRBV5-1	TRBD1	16	CASSSSGGPSSYEQYF	TGCGCCAGCAGCTCCTCAGGGGGCCCCAGCTCCTACGAGCAGTACTTC
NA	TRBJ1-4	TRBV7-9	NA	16	CASSERLTATNEKLFF	TGTGCCAGCAGCGAGCGACTTACCGCAACTAATGAAAAACTGTTTTTT
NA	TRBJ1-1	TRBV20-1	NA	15	CSARDRVSWDTEAFF	TGCAGTGCTAGAGATAGGGTTTCCTGGGACACTGAAGCTTTCTTT
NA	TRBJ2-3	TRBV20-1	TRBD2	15	CSARDWGLRLDTQYF	TGCAGTGCTAGAGATTGGGGACTAAGGTTAGATACGCAGTATTTT
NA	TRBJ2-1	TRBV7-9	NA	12	CASSHSPDPQFF	TGTGCCAGCAGCCATTCTCCGGATCCGCAGTTCTTC
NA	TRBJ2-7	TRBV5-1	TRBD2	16	CASSLMTSGVSYEQYF	TGCGCCAGCAGCTTGATGACTAGCGGGGTATCCTACGAGCAGTACTTC
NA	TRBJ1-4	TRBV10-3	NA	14	CAISGSSGGEKLFF	TGTGCCATCAGTGGGTCCTCGGGAGGGGAAAAACTGTTTTTT
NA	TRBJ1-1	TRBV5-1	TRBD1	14	CASSEGQGGTEAFF	TGCGCCAGCAGCGAAGGACAGGGGGGGACTGAAGCTTTCTTT
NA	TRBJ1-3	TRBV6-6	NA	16	CASSYSPGDPGNTIYF	TGTGCCAGCAGTTACTCCCCAGGGGACCCAGGAAACACCATATATTTT
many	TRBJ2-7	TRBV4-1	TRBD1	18	CASSQDPGGTGYPYEQYF	TGCGCCAGCAGCCAAGACCCCGGTGGGACAGGGTATCCCTACGAGCAGTACTTC
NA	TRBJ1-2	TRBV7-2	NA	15	CASSPRGTSNYGYTF	TGTGCCAGCAGCCCACGGGGCACCTCTAACTATGGCTACACCTTC
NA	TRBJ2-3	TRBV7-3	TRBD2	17	CASSLFVGLAGDNTQYF	TGTGCCAGCAGCTTATTTGTGGGGCTAGCGGGAGATAATACGCAGTATTTT
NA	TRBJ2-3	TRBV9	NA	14	CASSADKSTDTQYF	TGTGCCAGCAGCGCCGACAAGAGCACAGATACGCAGTATTTT
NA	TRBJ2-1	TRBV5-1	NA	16	CASSSLGTNSYNEQFF	TGCGCCAGCAGCTCCTTGGGAACAAACTCCTACAATGAGCAGTTCTTC
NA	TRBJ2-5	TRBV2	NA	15	CASSLESGPQETQYF	TGTGCCAGCAGCCTAGAGAGCGGGCCTCAAGAGACCCAGTACTTC
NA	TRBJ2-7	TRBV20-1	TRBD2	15	CSARDRASGTYEQYF	TGCAGTGCTAGAGATCGGGCTAGCGGGACCTACGAGCAGTACTTC
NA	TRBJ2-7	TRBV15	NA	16	CATSFLGGGLGDEQYF	TGTGCCACCAGCTTCCTGGGGGGTGGCTTAGGTGACGAGCAGTACTTC
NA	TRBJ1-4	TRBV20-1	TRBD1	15	CSARAGTGFNEKLFF	TGCAGTGCTAGAGCGGGGACAGGGTTTAATGAAAAACTGTTTTTT
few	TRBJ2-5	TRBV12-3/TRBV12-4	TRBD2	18	CASSLAWTSGNQGETQYF	TGTGCCAGCAGTTTAGCATGGACTAGCGGCAACCAAGGGGAGACCCAGTACTTC
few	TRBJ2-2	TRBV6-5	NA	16	CASSYFPAESTGELFF	TGTGCCAGCAGTTATTTCCCTGCGGAGTCTACCGGGGAGCTGTTTTTT
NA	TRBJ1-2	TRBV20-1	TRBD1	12	CSAYRGENGYTF	TGCAGTGCTTACAGGGGAGAAAATGGCTACACCTTC
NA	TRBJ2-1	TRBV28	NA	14	CASSFLGDYNEQFF	TGTGCCAGCAGTTTTCTAGGGGATTACAATGAGCAGTTCTTC
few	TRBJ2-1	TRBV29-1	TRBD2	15	CSVDRLAGVMNEQFF	TGCAGCGTCGACCGACTAGCGGGAGTTATGAATGAGCAGTTCTTC
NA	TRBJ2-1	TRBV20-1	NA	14	CSARDAKPYNEQFF	TGCAGTGCTAGAGATGCCAAACCCTACAATGAGCAGTTCTTC
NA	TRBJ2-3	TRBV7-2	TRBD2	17	CASSLEGLAGGRDTQYF	TGTGCCAGCAGCTTAGAGGGACTAGCGGGAGGCCGAGATACGCAGTATTTT
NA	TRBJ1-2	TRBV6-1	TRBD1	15	CASSNAGTANYGYTF	TGTGCCAGCAGTAATGCCGGGACAGCGAACTATGGCTACACCTTC
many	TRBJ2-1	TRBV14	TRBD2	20	CASSQGLAGLPPGSSNEQFF	TGTGCCAGCAGCCAAGGACTAGCGGGACTTCCCCCGGGGAGCTCCAATGAGCAGTTCTTC
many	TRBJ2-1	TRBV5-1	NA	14	CASSLGDTYNEQFF	TGTGCCAGCAGCTTAGGGGACACTTACAATGAGCAGTTCTTC
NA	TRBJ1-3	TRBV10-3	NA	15	CAISESSGNGNTIYF	TGCGCCATCAGTGAGTCATCGGGGAATGGAAACACCATATATTTT
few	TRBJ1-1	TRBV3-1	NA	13	CASTRTQYTEAFF	TGTGCCAGCACCCGAACCCAGTACACTGAAGCTTTCTTT
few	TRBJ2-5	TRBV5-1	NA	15	CASSPGTFGGETQYF	TGCGCCAGCAGCCCCGGGACCTTTGGGGGAGAGACCCAGTACTTC
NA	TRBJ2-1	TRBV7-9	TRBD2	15	CASSRSGTRYNEQFF	TGTGCCAGCAGCCGATCCGGGACTAGGTACAATGAGCAGTTCTTC
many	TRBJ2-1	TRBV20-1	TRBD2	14	CSAGNGGVPGEQFF	TGCAGTGCCGGCAATGGGGGGGTCCCGGGTGAGCAGTTCTTC
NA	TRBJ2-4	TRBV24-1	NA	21	CVTSDHVSGSPDIFAKNIQYF	TGTGTCACCAGTGATCATGTCTCCGGATCACCCGATATTTTTGCCAAAAACATTCAGTACTTC
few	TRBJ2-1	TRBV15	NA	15	CATSRVPSPRNEQFF	TGTGCCACCAGCAGAGTTCCTAGTCCCCGTAATGAGCAGTTCTTC
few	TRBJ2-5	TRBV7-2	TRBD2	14	CASEWGGSGETQYF	TGTGCCAGCGAATGGGGCGGGAGCGGAGAGACCCAGTACTTC
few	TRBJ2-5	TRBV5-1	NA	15	CASSLDSRSHLQQYF	TGCGCCAGCAGCTTGGACAGCCGTTCCCATCTTCAGCAGTACTTC
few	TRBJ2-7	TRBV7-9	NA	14	CASSLAGAVGEQYF	TGTGCCAGCAGCTTAGCGGGGGCGGTGGGCGAGCAGTACTTC
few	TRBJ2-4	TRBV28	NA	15	CASSDFRTHGNIQYF	TGTGCCAGCAGCGATTTCAGGACGCACGGAAACATTCAGTACTTC
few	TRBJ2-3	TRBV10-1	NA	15	CASSVLVGSTDTQYF	TGCGCCAGCAGTGTCCTGGTGGGCTCCACAGATACGCAGTATTTT
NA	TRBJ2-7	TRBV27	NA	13	CASSNGPGYEQYF	TGTGCCAGCAGTAATGGACCTGGCTACGAGCAGTACTTC
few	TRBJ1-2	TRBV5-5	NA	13	CASSLTIGAGYTF	TGTGCCAGCAGCTTAACGATAGGGGCCGGCTACACCTTC
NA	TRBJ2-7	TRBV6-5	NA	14	CASSSQGISREQYF	TGTGCCAGCAGTTCGCAGGGGATCTCTCGCGAGCAGTACTTC
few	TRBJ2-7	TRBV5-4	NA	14	CASSLEGYRGEQYF	TGTGCCAGCAGCTTGGAGGGTTATCGGGGCGAGCAGTACTTC
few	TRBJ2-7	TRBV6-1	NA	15	CASSVRDTSSYEQYF	TGTGCCAGCAGTGTCCGGGACACGAGCTCCTACGAGCAGTACTTC
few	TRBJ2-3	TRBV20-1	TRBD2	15	CSAPRTSGSTDTQYF	TGCAGTGCACCTCGGACTAGCGGTTCCACAGATACGCAGTATTTT
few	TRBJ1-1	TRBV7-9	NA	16	CASTSTQMGHIAEAFF	TGTGCCAGCACCTCCACCCAGATGGGACATATCGCTGAAGCTTTCTTT
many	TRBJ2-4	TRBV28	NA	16	CASSTNWRAAKNIQYF	TGTGCCAGCAGTACTAACTGGAGGGCAGCCAAAAACATTCAGTACTTC
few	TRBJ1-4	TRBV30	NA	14	CAWTQSQHGKKLFF	TGTGCCTGGACTCAGAGCCAGCACGGGAAAAAACTGTTTTTT
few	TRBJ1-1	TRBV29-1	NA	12	CSVEQGSFEAFF	TGCAGCGTTGAACAGGGAAGTTTTGAAGCTTTCTTT
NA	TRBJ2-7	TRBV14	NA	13	CASSQIEHYEQYF	TGTGCCAGCAGCCAAATTGAGCACTACGAGCAGTACTTC
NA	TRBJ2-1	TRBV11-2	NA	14	CASSGTSSVGEQFF	TGTGCCAGCTCTGGTACGTCGTCGGTCGGTGAGCAGTTCTTC
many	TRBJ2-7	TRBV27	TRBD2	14	CASRTSGLSYEQYF	TGTGCCAGCAGGACTAGCGGGCTCTCCTACGAGCAGTACTTC
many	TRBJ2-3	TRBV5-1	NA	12	CASSLDADTQYF	TGTGCCAGCAGCTTAGACGCAGATACGCAGTATTTT
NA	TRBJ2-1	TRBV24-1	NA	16	CATSDSSPTGWNEQFF	TGTGCCACCAGTGATTCGTCCCCTACAGGGTGGAATGAGCAGTTCTTC